This TCR beta chain is from a study of Ad26.COV2.S vaccination and SARS-CoV-2 variants. Clones were read by immunoSEQ multiplex PCR, and TCRdb kept only the in-frame ones, dropping some. The data show 300,000 to 350,000 clones, about 90% seen once. Treatment of the sample: 15 to 20 received Ad26.COV2.S at low or high dose, single or two shots; roughly five received placebo; per-sample allocation not given. Sampling was performed 63 days after the first vaccine or placebo injection. CDR1 and CDR2 from the germline V gene are SGHTA and FQGNSA. The CDR3 is 15 amino acids. The V gene lost 6 bases and the J gene lost 2 bases, with 15 bases spanning the gap.

The material sequenced was peripheral blood, taken in a trial of Ad26.COV2.S vaccine versus placebo. The rearrangement joins TRBV7-2 to TRBJ2-3, with a tentative D call TRBD1 (5 bases). This TCR derives from a person aged 18-60 years who received the Ad26.COV2.S COVID-19 vaccine or a placebo. In DNA form, the CDR3 reads TGTGCCAGCAGAAATACAGGTCCCTCCACAGATACGCAGTATTTT. It codes for CASRNTGPSTDTQYF.